This entry features one T cell receptor (beta chain) sequence. A clone one base away is much larger, so this may be a read error. TCRdb analysed the 5' RACE reads with MiXCR anew, one entry per CDR3 protein. The data contain approximately 80,000 distinct CDR3 sequences, over 9% of them singletons. Germline V gene sequence: CDR1 MDHEN, CDR2 SYDVKM. V gave up 5 bases and J gave up 6 bases, with 2 bases separating them. The CDR3 runs to 11 residues. These data are taken from a study of early T cells in non-severe SARS-CoV-2 infection. Background on the study: Chains stayed unpaired after sequencing of bulk RNA from unsorted whole blood.

Specimen: whole blood, collected at baseline. The chain joins TRBV28 to TRBJ1-6; D call uncertain. This sequence originates from an adult who was a healthcare worker with PCR-confirmed SARS-CoV-2 infection or an uninfected control (not recorded which). The CDR3, as DNA: TGTGCCAGCAGTGCTAATTCACCCCTCCACTTT. Its protein is CASSANSPLHF.